The 13 T cell receptor beta chains below were found in one sample sequenced in a study of CD8+CD57+ T cells in acquired aplastic anemia. The template used for profiling TCR beta VDJ and CDR3 was genomic DNA. TCRdb itself ran the reads through MiXCR, one entry per CDR3 protein. This sample yields 150,000 to 200,000 distinct CDR3 sequences, of which over 60% are seen a single time; 46% belongs to the top ten. Specimen: sorted CD4+, CD8+, or CD8+CD57+ T cells (not recorded which) from PBMCs. Receptors originate from a human donor with severe aplastic anemia or a healthy control (not recorded which).

Note on this clonotype: One end of the junction is discordant with germline, which a read error may explain. This chain links TRBV7-8 with TRBJ2-6; D gene unclear. The CDR3 is made up of 12 amino acids. Per germline, CDR1 SGHVS and CDR2 FQNEAQ. The CDR3 nucleotides read TGTGCCAGCAGCTTAGGGGGCAACGTCCTGACTTTC. Amino acids: CASSLGGNVLTF.

This clonotype was counted ten times or more. The V call is TRBV6-5, the J call TRBJ1-3, with unresolved D. The V gene's germline CDR1 is MNHEY and CDR2 SVGAGI. The CDR3 spans 12 residues. Trimming took 6 bases from V and 1 from J, leaving 4 bases between them. The CDR3 DNA reads as TGTGCCAGCAGGGGGTCTGGAAACACCATATATTTT. Translating it yields CASRGSGNTIYF.

The rearrangement links TRBV10-3 to TRBJ2-7; 11 bases are shared with TRBD1. Trimming at V came to 10 bases and at J to 3 bases, leaving 17 bases not matched to a gene. CDR1 and CDR2 (germline): ENHRY, SYGVKD. This CDR3 has 17 residues. The CDR3 nucleotides read TGTGCCACGGGTTCCGGGACAGGGGGTCCTAGCAGCTACGAGCAGTACTTC. It is translated as CATGSGTGGPSSYEQYF.

In its sample, this clonotype was seen many times. The chain combines TRBV6-1 with TRBJ2-7; D remains unclear. The V gene's germline CDR1 is MNHNS and CDR2 SASEGT. The CDR3 contains 13 residues. With 8 bases removed from V and 0 bases from J, the gap between germline ends came to 11 bases. CDR3 nucleotide sequence: TGTGCCAGCGGTAGCAGTAGCTCCTACGAGCAGTACTTC. It translates to CASGSSSSYEQYF.

The chain joins TRBV24-1 to TRBJ2-2; D possibly uses TRBD1 or TRBD2 (5 bases each). Looked up from germline, CDR1 is KGHDR and CDR2 is SFDVKD. Trimming shortened V by 0 bases and J by 0 bases, and 7 bases separated the two germline ends. This CDR3 region has 16 residues. The CDR3 is CATSDLGGSNTGELFF. In DNA, the CDR3 is TGTGCCACCAGTGATTTGGGGGGATCGAACACCGGGGAGCTGTTTTTT.

This chain connects TRBV10-3 to TRBJ2-7, with TRBD2 identical over 9 bases. Per germline, CDR1 ENHRY and CDR2 SYGVKD. The ends lost 3 bases at V and 2 bases at J; junction bases unmatched: 8. The CDR3 sequence is 16 residues long. The chain's CDR3 is CAISDLRTSEAYEQYF. The CDR3 DNA follows: TGTGCCATCAGTGATCTCCGGACTAGCGAGGCCTACGAGCAGTACTTC.

This chain connects TRBV20-1 to TRBJ2-7; TRBD1 aligns across 8 bases. This CDR3 region has 16 residues. Unmatched junction bases numbered 14, after V lost 5 bases and J lost 2 bases. Germline V gives CDR1 DFQATT, CDR2 SNEGSKA (reference sequence). The CDR3 is CSAQRITGGTTYEQYF. The DNA for the CDR3 is TGCAGTGCTCAACGAATTACAGGGGGAACTACCTACGAGCAGTACTTC.

This clonotype was seen a handful of times. V is TRBV12-3 or TRBV12-4 and J is TRBJ1-6; 7 bases are a match to TRBD1. The V gene end was trimmed by 5 bases and the J gene end by 2 bases; junction bases not matched to a gene: 6. The CDR3 extends over 16 amino acids. In DNA form, the CDR3 reads TGTGCCAGCAGTGACGACAGGGCGGCCTATAATTCACCCCTCCACTTT. Amino acid sequence: CASSDDRAAYNSPLHF.

V is TRBV7-9 and J is TRBJ2-3; 10 positions match TRBD2. CDR1 is SEHNR and CDR2 is FQNEAQ in the germline V gene (reference sequence). The CDR3 totals 13 residues. Germline trimming cut 4 bases from V and 13 bases from J; bases unmatched to any gene: 8. The CDR3 DNA follows: TGTGCCAGCAGCTCAGGACTAGCGGCCGTCAAGTATTTT. Translation gives CASSSGLAAVKYF.

The chain is built from TRBV2 and TRBJ2-5; no reliable D call. Germline-derived CDR1 and CDR2 are SNHLY and FYNNEI. Trimming took off 8 bases at V and 8 bases at J, with 3 bases between the two ends. The CDR3 contains 8 residues. CDR3 sequence reads: CASGTQYF. In DNA, the CDR3 is TGTGCCAGCGGTACCCAGTACTTC.

As DNA, the CDR3 is TGTGCCAGCAGCTTTAGGGAGGGCACAGATACGCAGTATTTT. Translation: CASSFREGTDTQYF. The chain carries TRBV5-4 and TRBJ2-3; possible D gene TRBD2, 6 bases. V lost 2 bases to trimming and J lost 1 base, with 8 bases between them. CDR3 length: 14 residues. Germline V gene lookup returns CDR1 SGHNT and CDR2 YYREEE (reference sequence).

The chain links TRBV25-1 to TRBJ2-5; TRBD2 is a possible D gene (6 bases). Trimming shortened V by 1 base and J by 5 bases, and 23 bases separated the two germline ends. CDR3 size: 18 residues. In germline, CDR1 is MGHDK, CDR2 SYGVNS. The CDR3 spells CASSEFSPFTSSRETQYF. CDR3 coding DNA: TGTGCCAGCAGTGAATTTAGCCCCTTTACTAGCAGCCGTGAGACCCAGTACTTC.

The chain uses TRBV7-8 and TRBJ1-1, with 8 positions matching TRBD1. J lost 1 base, V lost 5 bases, and 9 bases had no gene match. Germline V gives CDR1 SGHVS, CDR2 FQNEAQ. The CDR3 totals 16 residues. This CDR3 is CASSPWTGTGNTEAFF. The CDR3 bases are TGTGCCAGCAGCCCATGGACCGGGACAGGGAACACTGAAGCTTTCTTT.